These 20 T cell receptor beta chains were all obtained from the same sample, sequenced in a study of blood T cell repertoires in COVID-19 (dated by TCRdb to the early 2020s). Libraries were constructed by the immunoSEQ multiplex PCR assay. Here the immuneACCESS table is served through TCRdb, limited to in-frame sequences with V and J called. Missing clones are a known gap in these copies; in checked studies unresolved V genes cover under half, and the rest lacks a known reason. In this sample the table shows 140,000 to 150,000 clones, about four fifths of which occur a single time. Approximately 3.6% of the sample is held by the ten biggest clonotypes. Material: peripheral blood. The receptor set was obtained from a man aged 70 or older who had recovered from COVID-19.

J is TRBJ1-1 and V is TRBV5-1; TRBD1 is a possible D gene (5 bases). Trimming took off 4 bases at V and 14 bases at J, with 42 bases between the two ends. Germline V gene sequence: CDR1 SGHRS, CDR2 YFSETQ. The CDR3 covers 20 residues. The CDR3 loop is CASSPPSGGVRFSLLRLGFF. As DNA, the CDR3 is TGCGCCAGCAGCCCCCCATCGGGAGGGGTTAGGTTCAGCCTTCTCCGGCTTGGGTTCTTT.

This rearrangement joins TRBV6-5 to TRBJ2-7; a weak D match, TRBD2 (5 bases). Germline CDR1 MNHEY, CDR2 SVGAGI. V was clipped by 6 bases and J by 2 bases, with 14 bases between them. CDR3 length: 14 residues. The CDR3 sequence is CASSTDGMTYEQYF. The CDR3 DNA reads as TGTGCCAGCAGCACCGACGGGATGACCTACGAGCAGTACTTC.

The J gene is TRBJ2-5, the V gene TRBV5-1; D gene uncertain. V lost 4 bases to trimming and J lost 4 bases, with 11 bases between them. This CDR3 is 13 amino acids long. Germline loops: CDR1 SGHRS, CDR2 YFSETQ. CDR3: CASSTPPRETQYF. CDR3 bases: TGCGCCAGCAGCACCCCCCCGCGAGAGACCCAGTACTTC.

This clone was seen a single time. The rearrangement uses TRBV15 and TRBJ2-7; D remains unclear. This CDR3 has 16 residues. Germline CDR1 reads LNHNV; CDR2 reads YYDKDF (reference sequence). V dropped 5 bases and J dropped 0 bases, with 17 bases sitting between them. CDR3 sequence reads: CATSVGSSKSSYEQYF. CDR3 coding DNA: TGTGCCACCAGCGTGGGCTCGAGTAAGAGCTCCTACGAGCAGTACTTC.

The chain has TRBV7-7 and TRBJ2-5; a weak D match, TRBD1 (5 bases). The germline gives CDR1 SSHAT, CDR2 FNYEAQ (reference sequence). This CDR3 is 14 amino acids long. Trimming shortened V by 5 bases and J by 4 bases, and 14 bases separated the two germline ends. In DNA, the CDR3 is TGTGCCAGCAGCCTCCTTCGGCAGGGAGAGACCCAGTACTTC. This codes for CASSLLRQGETQYF.

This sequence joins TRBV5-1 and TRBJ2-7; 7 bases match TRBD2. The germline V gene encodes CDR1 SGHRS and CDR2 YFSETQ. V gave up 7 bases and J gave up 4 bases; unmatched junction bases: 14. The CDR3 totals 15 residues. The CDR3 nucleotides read TGCGCCAGCCGCAAATTGAGCGGGGAATCGTACGAGCAGTACTTC. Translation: CASRKLSGESYEQYF. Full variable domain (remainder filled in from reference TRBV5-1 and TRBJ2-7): KAGVTQTPRYLIKTRGQQVTLSCSPISGHRSVSWYQQTPGQGLQFLFEYFSETQRNKGNFPGRFSGRQFSNSRSEMNVSTLELGDSALYLCASRKLSGESYEQYFGPGTRLTVT.

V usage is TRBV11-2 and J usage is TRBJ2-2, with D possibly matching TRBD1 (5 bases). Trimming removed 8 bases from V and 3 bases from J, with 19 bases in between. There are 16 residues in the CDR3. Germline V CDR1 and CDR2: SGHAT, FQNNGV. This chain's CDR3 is CASRPFWVGDTGELFF. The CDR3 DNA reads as TGTGCCAGCCGACCCTTTTGGGTAGGGGACACCGGGGAGCTGTTTTTT.

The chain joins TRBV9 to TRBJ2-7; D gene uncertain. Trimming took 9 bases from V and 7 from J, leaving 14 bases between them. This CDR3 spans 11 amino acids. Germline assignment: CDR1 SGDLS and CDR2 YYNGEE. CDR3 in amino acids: CANSPNREQYF. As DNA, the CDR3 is TGTGCCAACTCACCCAATCGAGAGCAGTACTTC.

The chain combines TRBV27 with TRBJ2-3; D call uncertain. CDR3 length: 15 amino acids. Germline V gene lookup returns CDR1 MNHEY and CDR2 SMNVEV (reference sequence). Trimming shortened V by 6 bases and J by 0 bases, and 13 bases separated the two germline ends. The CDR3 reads CASSRVSASTDTQYF. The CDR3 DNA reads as TGTGCCAGCAGCCGGGTATCGGCTAGCACAGATACGCAGTATTTT.

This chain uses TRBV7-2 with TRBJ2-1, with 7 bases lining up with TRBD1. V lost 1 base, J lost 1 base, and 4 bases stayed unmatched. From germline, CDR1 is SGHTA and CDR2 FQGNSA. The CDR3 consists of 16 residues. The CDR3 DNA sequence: TGTGCCAGCAGCTTAGGAGGGGGCGGGTCCTACAATGAGCAGTTCTTC. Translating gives CASSLGGGGSYNEQFF. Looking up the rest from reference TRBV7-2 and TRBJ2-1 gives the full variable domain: GAGVSQSPSNKVTEKGKDVELRCDPISGHTALYWYRQSLGQGLEFLIYFQGNSAPDKSGLPSDRFSAERTGGSVSTLTIQRTQQEDSAVYLCASSLGGGGSYNEQFFGPGTRLTVL.

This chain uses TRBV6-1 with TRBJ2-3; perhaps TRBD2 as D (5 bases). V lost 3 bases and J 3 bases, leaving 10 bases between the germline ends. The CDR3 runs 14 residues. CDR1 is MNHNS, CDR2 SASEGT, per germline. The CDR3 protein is CASSELWTTDTQYF. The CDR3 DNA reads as TGTGCCAGCAGTGAGCTCTGGACTACAGATACGCAGTATTTT.

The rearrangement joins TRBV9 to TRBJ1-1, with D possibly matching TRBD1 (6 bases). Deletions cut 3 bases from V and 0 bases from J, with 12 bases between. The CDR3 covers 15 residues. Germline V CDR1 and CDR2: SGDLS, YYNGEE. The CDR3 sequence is CASSAGQNMNTEAFF. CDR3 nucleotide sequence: TGTGCCAGCAGCGCCGGACAGAACATGAACACTGAAGCTTTCTTT.

CDR3: CASADGWTYNEQFF. CDR3 DNA sequence: TGTGCCAGCGCTGACGGGTGGACCTACAATGAGCAGTTCTTC. This rearrangement joins TRBV6-5 to TRBJ2-1; no clear D. The CDR3 loop spans 14 amino acids. Germline V lookup: CDR1 MNHEY, CDR2 SVGAGI. The V end was cut by 8 bases, the J end by 2 bases, with 13 bases between.

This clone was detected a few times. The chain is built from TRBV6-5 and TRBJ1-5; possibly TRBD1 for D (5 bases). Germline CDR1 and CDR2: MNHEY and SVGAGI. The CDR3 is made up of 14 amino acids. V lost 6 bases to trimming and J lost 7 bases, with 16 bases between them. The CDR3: CASSLRGYRQPQHF. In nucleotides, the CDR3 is TGTGCCAGCAGCTTAAGGGGTTACAGGCAGCCCCAGCATTTT.

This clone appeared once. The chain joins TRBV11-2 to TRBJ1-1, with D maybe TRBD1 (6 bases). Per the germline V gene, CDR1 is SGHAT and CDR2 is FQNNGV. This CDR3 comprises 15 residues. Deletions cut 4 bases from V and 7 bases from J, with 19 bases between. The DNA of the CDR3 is TGTGCCAGCAGCTACAACCGGGACAAAAATCGTGAAGCTTTCTTT. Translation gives CASSYNRDKNREAFF.

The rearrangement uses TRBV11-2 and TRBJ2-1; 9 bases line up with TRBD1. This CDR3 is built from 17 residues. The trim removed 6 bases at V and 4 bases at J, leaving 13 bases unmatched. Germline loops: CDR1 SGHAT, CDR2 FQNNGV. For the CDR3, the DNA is TGTGCCAGCAGTTATTATCTTGGACAGGGGCTTTACAATGAGCAGTTCTTC. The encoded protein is CASSYYLGQGLYNEQFF.

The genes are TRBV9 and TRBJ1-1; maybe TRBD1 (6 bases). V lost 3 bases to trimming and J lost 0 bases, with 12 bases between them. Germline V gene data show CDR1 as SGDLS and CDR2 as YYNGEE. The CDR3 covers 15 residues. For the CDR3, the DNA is TGTGCCAGCAGCGATCACGGACAGTTGAACACTGAAGCTTTCTTT. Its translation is CASSDHGQLNTEAFF.

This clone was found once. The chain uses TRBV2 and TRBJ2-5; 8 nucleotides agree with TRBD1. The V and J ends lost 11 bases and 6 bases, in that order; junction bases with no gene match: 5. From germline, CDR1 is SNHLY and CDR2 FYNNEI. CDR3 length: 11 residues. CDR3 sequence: CAGQGGQTQYF. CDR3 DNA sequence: TGTGCCGGACAGGGTGGGCAGACCCAGTACTTC.

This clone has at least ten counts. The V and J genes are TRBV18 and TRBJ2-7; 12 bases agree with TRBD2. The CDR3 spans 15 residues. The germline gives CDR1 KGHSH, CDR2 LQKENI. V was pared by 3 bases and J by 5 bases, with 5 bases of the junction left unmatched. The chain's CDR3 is CASSPGLAGFNEQYF. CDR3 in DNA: TGTGCCAGCTCACCCGGACTAGCGGGATTCAACGAGCAGTACTTC.

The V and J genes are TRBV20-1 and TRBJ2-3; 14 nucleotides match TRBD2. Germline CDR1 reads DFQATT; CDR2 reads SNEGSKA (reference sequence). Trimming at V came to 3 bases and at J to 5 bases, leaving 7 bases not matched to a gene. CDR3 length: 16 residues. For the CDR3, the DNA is TGCAGTGCTAGTACCTGGGGGACTAGCGGGAGAGATACGCAGTATTTT. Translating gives CSASTWGTSGRDTQYF.